The T cell receptor (beta chain) described here comes from a study of cytomegalovirus exposure and HLA in healthy donors. Profiled with immunoSEQ multiplex PCR; TCRdb holds only in-frame clones, not every one. The table lists 120,000 or so clones, approximately 90% of them singletons, with about 1.8% in the top ten. Trimming removed 6 bases from V and 3 bases from J, with 13 bases in between. CDR1 and CDR2 from the germline V gene are SGHRS and YFSETQ. There are 15 residues in the CDR3. Input material: PBMCs. The sequence derives from a man younger than 35 in good health and CMV-seronegative. The chain joins TRBV5-1 to TRBJ2-6; D gene ambiguous. The CDR3 loop reads CASNLMSGGANVLTF. CDR3 coding DNA: TGCGCCAGCAACTTAATGTCCGGTGGGGCCAACGTCCTGACTTTC.